A single sample is the source of the 6 T cell receptor beta chains below, sequenced in a study of control samples from healthy donors and cancer patients. Repertoires were generated with immunoSEQ multiplex PCR, while TCRdb's copy carries only in-frame clones and drops some. The table includes 100,000 to 150,000 clones, about 90% detected once. Source material: blood. The receptors stem from a man aged 18-30 years in good health.

The J gene is TRBJ1-1, the V gene TRBV5-8; perhaps TRBD1 as D (6 bases). CDR1 and CDR2 from the germline V gene are SGHTS and YDEGEE. V was shortened by 3 bases and J by 1 base, with 13 bases between the two germline ends. The CDR3 contains 15 residues. CDR3 protein: CASSYRDNRNTEAFF. The DNA for the CDR3 is TGTGCCAGCAGCTATAGGGACAACCGGAACACTGAAGCTTTCTTT.

The chain has TRBV11-2 and TRBJ1-1; D is uncertain. This CDR3 is 13 amino acids long. Germline values: CDR1 SGHAT, CDR2 FQNNGV. Trimming shortened V by 5 bases and J by 1 base, and 8 bases separated the two germline ends. The CDR3 sequence: CASSQERNTEAFF. As DNA, the CDR3 is TGTGCCAGCAGCCAAGAAAGGAACACTGAAGCTTTCTTT.

The chain carries TRBV6-2 or TRBV6-3 and TRBJ2-1, with 8 positions matching TRBD1. V trimming: 2 bases; J trimming: 8 bases; junction bases outside the gene matches: 14. The germline V gene encodes CDR1 MNHEY and CDR2 SVGEGT. This CDR3 spans 17 amino acids. In nucleotides, the CDR3 is TGTGCCAGCAGTTACGACCGGGAAATGACAGGGGTGGATGAGCAGTTCTTC. It specifies CASSYDREMTGVDEQFF.

The rearrangement joins TRBV19 to TRBJ2-1; the D gene is possibly TRBD2 (5 bases). Germline CDR1 reads LNHDA; CDR2 reads SQIVND (reference sequence). The CDR3 is 16 amino acids. V lost 3 bases to trimming and J lost 6 bases, with 18 bases between them. CDR3: CASSIDRAPGGNEQFF. The CDR3 nucleotides read TGTGCCAGTAGTATCGACCGGGCCCCCGGAGGCAATGAGCAGTTCTTC.

This clone was seen a single time. V usage is TRBV18 and J usage is TRBJ2-2; D is unresolved. V lost 3 bases and J 3 bases, leaving 11 bases between the germline ends. CDR3 length: 15 amino acids. Germline-derived CDR1 and CDR2 are KGHSH and LQKENI. CDR3 region: CASSPKNTDTGELFF. The DNA of the CDR3 is TGTGCCAGCTCACCGAAAAACACCGACACCGGGGAGCTGTTTTTT.

This chain joins TRBV3-1 (or the pseudogene TRBV3-2) and TRBJ2-3; the D gene is possibly TRBD1 (6 bases). The V end lost 3 bases, the J end lost 0 bases, and 22 bases lay between the germline ends. The CDR3 has 19 amino acids. Germline lookup yields CDR1 LGHDT and CDR2 YNNKEL (reference sequence). The CDR3 is CASSHWGRSGADSTDTQYF. The CDR3 region has the DNA TGTGCCAGCAGCCACTGGGGACGATCAGGGGCGGATAGCACAGATACGCAGTATTTT.